Detailed here is one T cell receptor (beta chain). The record originates from a study of blood T cell repertoires in COVID-19. For the study at large: COVID-19 samples from acute and convalescent phases originated in the United States, Italy and Spain. Sample material is recorded as cDNA or gDNA derived from T cells, B-cell-depleted T cells, or PBMCs.

Per the authors' pipeline: Using reference gene primer amplification, nucleated cell counts were estimated. Repertoires were generated with immunoSEQ multiplex PCR, while TCRdb's copy carries only in-frame clones and drops some. D and trimming were read from the DNA, whereas the V and J calls and clone size are those reported in that table. The repertoire holds just over 15,000 clones, with approximately 86% as singletons. V was cut by 1 base and J by 0 bases, with 12 bases left in between. Germline lookup yields CDR1 KGHSH and CDR2 LQKENI. The CDR3 sequence is 16 residues long. Material: peripheral blood. This chain joins TRBV18 and TRBJ1-1, with D perhaps TRBD1 (5 bases). This clonotype originated in a man aged 55-75 years with acute or convalescent COVID-19. CDR3 loop: CASSPRGGAMNTEAFF. CDR3 sequence (DNA): TGTGCCAGCTCACCACGGGGCGGGGCAATGAACACTGAAGCTTTCTTT.